This T cell receptor (beta chain) was profiled in a study of blood T cell repertoires in COVID-19. Assay used: immunoSEQ multiplex PCR; TCRdb lists only in-frame clones, some missing. The table has roughly 330,000 clones, over 75% seen once. Trimming shortened V by 5 bases and J by 2 bases, and 10 bases separated the two germline ends. This CDR3 has 14 residues. CDR1 MDHEN and CDR2 SYDVKM come from the germline V gene. Comment on this clone: This sample also contains other DNA sequences that code for the same CDR3.

J is TRBJ1-3 and V is TRBV28; D is possibly TRBD1 (6 bases). The specimen sequenced was PBMCs or T cells enriched from blood (not recorded which). The receptor was isolated from a man aged 30 to 39 who had recovered from COVID-19. CDR3 sequence reads: CASSPQGTGNTIYF. Here the CDR3 DNA reads TGTGCCAGCAGTCCCCAGGGGACTGGAAACACCATATATTTT.